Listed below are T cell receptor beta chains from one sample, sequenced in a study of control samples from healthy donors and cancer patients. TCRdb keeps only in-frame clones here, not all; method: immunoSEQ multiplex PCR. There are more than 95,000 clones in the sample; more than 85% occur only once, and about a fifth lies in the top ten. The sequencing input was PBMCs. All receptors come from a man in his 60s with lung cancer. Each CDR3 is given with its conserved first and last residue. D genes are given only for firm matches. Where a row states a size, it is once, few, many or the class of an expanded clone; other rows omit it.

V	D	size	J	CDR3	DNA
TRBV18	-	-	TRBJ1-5	CASSPGGHPNQPQHF	TGTGCCAGCTCACCGGGGGGACACCCAAATCAGCCCCAGCATTTT
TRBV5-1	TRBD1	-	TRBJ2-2	CASSFLRTGGTGELFF	TGCGCCAGCAGCTTTTTAAGGACAGGAGGTACCGGGGAGCTGTTTTTT
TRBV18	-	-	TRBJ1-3	CASSPILGRGSGNTIYF	TGTGCCAGCTCACCAATTTTGGGGAGAGGCTCTGGAAACACCATATATTTT
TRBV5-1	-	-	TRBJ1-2	CASAALDQAPYGYTF	TGCGCCAGCGCCGCCCTGGATCAGGCCCCCTATGGCTACACCTTC
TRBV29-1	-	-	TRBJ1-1	CSVEDKGTGPFEAFF	TGCAGCGTTGAAGATAAAGGCACGGGGCCATTTGAAGCTTTCTTT
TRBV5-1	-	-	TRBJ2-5	CASSLGSFSETQYF	TGCGCCAGCAGCCTCGGGTCTTTTAGTGAGACCCAGTACTTC
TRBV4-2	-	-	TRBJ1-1	CASSQLGQGDTEAFF	TGTGCCAGCAGCCAATTGGGCCAGGGTGACACTGAAGCTTTCTTT
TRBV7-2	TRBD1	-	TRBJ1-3	CASSTGQGRNTIYF	TGTGCCAGCAGCACCGGACAGGGGCGAAACACCATATATTTT
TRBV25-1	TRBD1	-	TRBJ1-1	CASSESAGQSSEAFF	TGTGCCAGCAGTGAGAGCGCGGGACAGAGTTCTGAAGCTTTCTTT
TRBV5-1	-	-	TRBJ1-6	CASRPGDNSPLHF	TGCGCCAGCAGACCGGGGGATAATTCACCCCTCCACTTT
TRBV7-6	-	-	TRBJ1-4	CASSLGGDNNEKLFF	TGTGCCAGCAGCCTGGGGGGCGACAATAATGAAAAACTGTTTTTT
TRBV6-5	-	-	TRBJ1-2	CASSYSMGRYGYTF	TGTGCCAGCAGTTACTCGATGGGAAGGTACGGCTACACCTTC
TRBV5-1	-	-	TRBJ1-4	CASSLGQPTNEKLFF	TGCGCCAGCAGCTTGGGGCAACCAACTAATGAAAAACTGTTTTTT
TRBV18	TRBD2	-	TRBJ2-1	CASSPAGGYNEQFF	TGTGCCAGCTCACCGGCGGGGGGATACAATGAGCAGTTCTTC
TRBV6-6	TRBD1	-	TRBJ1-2	CASSNPGQGANYGYTF	TGTGCCAGCAGCAACCCCGGACAGGGGGCTAACTATGGCTACACCTTC
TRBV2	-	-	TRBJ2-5	CASSPVGQETQYF	TGTGCCAGCAGCCCTGTTGGGCAAGAGACCCAGTACTTC
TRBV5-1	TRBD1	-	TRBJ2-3	CASSRTGSDTDTQYF	TGCGCCAGCAGCCGGACAGGGTCCGACACAGATACGCAGTATTTT
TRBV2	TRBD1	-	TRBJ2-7	CASSFSVSKGGRYEQYF	TGTGCCAGCAGTTTCTCGGTCTCCAAAGGGGGCCGATACGAGCAGTACTTC
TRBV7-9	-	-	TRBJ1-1	CASSLQGGTEAFF	TGTGCCAGCAGCCTCCAGGGTGGGACTGAAGCTTTCTTT
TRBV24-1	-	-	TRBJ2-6	CANREGANVLTF	TGTGCCAACAGGGAGGGGGCCAACGTCCTGACTTTC
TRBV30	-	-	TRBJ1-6	CAWTPLVSNSPLHF	TGTGCCTGGACTCCCCTGGTTTCTAATTCACCCCTCCACTTT
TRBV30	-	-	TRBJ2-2	CALRGNTGELFF	TGTGCCTTAAGAGGGAACACCGGGGAGCTGTTTTTT
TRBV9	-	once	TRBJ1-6	CASSVKGVDNSPLHF	TGTGCCAGCAGCGTCAAAGGGGTCGATAATTCACCCCTCCACTTT
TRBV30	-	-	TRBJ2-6	CAWSVRGANVLTF	TGTGCCTGGAGTGTACGTGGGGCCAACGTCCTGACTTTC
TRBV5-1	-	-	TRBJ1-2	CASSSGTDFYGYTF	TGCGCCAGCAGCTCCGGGACGGACTTCTATGGCTACACCTTC
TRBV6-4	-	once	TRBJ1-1	CASSDEGGTEAFF	TGTGCCAGCAGTGACGAGGGTGGCACTGAAGCTTTCTTT
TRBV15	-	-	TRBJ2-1	CATSPRTNNEQFF	TGTGCCACCAGCCCCCGGACAAACAATGAGCAGTTCTTC
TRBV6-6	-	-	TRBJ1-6	CASRDDSYNSPLHF	TGTGCCAGCCGGGACGACTCCTATAATTCACCCCTCCACTTT
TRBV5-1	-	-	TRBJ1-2	CASSWKGREDGYTF	TGCGCCAGCAGCTGGAAGGGCAGGGAGGATGGCTACACCTTC
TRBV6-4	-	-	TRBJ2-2	CASSEWGGTNTGELFF	TGTGCCAGCAGTGAATGGGGGGGCACGAACACCGGGGAGCTGTTTTTT
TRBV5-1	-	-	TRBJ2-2	CASGPAGPNTGELFF	TGCGCCAGCGGACCGGCGGGACCGAACACCGGGGAGCTGTTTTTT
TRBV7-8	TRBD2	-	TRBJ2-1	CATLSGGSYNEQFF	TGTGCCACCCTTAGCGGGGGGAGTTACAATGAGCAGTTCTTC
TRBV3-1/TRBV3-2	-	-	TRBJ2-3	CASSQDLGTGTQYF	TGTGCCAGCAGCCAAGACCTAGGGACTGGCACGCAGTATTTT
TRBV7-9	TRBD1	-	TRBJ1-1	CASSPVGQGTEAFF	TGTGCCAGCAGCCCAGTCGGACAGGGCACTGAAGCTTTCTTT
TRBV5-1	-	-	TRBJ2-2	CASSLWTTGELFF	TGCGCCAGCAGCTTATGGACCACCGGGGAGCTGTTTTTT
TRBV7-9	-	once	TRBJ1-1	CASSLVKDTEAFF	TGTGCCAGCAGCTTAGTTAAGGACACTGAAGCTTTCTTT
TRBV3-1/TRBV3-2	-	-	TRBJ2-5	CASSQGAATQYF	TGTGCCAGCAGCCAAGGTGCGGCGACCCAGTACTTC
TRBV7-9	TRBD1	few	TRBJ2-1	CASSLGGQGTSYNEQFF	TGTGCCAGCAGCTTAGGGGGACAGGGGACTTCTTACAATGAGCAGTTCTTC
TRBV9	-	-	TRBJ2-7	CASSVAPLGEQYF	TGTGCCAGCAGCGTAGCCCCTCTGGGCGAGCAGTACTTC